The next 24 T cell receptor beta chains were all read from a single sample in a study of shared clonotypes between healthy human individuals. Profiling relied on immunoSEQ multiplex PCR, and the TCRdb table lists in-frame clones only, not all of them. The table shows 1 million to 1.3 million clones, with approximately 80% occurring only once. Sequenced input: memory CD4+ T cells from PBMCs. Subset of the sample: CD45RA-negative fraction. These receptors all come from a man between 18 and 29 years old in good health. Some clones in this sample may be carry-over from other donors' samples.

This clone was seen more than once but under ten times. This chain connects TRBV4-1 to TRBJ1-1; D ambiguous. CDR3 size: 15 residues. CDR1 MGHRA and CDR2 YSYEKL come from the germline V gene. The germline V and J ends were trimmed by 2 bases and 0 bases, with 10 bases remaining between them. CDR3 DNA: TGCGCCAGCAGCCAATATGAGGCCATGAACACTGAAGCTTTCTTT. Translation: CASSQYEAMNTEAFF.

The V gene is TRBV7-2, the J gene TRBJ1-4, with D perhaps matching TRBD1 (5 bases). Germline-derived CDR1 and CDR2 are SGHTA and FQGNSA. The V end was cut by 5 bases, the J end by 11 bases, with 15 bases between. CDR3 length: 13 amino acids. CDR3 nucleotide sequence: TGTGCCAGCAGCCCCGGGAGGGGTCAGAAACTGTTTTTT. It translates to CASSPGRGQKLFF. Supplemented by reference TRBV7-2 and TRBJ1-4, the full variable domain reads GAGVSQSPSNKVTEKGKDVELRCDPISGHTALYWYRQSLGQGLEFLIYFQGNSAPDKSGLPSDRFSAERTGGSVSTLTIQRTQQEDSAVYLCASSPGRGQKLFFGSGTQLSVL.

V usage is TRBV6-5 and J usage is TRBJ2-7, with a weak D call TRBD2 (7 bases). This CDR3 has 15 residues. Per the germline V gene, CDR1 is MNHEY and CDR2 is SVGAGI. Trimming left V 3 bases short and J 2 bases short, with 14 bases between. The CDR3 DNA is TGTGCCAGCAGTTATGAGGGGGGGAAAGCCTACGAGCAGTACTTC. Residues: CASSYEGGKAYEQYF.

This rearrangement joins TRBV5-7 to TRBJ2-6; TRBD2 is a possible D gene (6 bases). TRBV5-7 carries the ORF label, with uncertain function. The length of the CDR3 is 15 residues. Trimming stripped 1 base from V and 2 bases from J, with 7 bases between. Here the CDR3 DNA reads TGTGCCAGCAGCTTGTGGGGGGCTGGGGCCAACGTCCTGACTTTC. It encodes CASSLWGAGANVLTF.

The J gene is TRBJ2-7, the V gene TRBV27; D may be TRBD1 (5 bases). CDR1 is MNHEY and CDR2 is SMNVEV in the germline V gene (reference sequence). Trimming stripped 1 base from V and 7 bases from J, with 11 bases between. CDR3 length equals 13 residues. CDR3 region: CASSLLGDGEQYF. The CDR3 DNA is TGTGCCAGCAGTTTATTAGGGGATGGGGAGCAGTACTTC.

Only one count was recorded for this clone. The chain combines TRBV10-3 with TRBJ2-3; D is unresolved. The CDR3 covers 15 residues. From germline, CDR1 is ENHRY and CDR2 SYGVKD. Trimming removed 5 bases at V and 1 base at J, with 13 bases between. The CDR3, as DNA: TGTGCCATCAGTCCGGCCGCTTGGGGCACAGATACGCAGTATTTT. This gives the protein CAISPAAWGTDTQYF.

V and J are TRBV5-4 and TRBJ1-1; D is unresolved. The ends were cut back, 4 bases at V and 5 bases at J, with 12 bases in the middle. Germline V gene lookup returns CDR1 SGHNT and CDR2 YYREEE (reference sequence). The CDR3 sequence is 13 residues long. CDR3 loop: CASSPSVGTEAFF. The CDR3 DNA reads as TGTGCCAGCAGCCCCTCGGTGGGGACTGAAGCTTTCTTT.

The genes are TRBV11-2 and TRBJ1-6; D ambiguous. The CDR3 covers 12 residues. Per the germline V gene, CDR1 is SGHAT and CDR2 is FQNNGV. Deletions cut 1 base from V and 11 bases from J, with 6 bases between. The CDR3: CASSLVSPPLHF. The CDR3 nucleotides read TGTGCCAGCAGCTTAGTATCTCCACCCCTCCACTTT.

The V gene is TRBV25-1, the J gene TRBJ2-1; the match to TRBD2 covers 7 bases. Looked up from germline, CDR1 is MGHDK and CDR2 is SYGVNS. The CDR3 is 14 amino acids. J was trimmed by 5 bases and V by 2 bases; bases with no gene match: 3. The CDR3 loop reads CASSEGLVHNEQFF. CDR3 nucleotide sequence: TGTGCCAGCAGTGAAGGACTAGTACACAATGAGCAGTTCTTC.

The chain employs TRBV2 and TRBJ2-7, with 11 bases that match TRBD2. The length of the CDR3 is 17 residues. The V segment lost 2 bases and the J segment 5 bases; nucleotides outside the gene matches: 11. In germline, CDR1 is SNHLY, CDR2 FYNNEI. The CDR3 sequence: CASSEFPVLAGDDEQYF. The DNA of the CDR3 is TGTGCCAGCAGTGAATTTCCGGTACTAGCGGGAGACGACGAGCAGTACTTC.

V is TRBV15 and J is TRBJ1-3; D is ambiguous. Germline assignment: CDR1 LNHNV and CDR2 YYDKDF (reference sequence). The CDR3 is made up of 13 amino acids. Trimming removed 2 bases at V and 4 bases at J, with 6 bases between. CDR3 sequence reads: CATSRQLGNTIYF. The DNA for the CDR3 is TGTGCCACCAGCAGACAACTAGGAAACACCATATATTTT.

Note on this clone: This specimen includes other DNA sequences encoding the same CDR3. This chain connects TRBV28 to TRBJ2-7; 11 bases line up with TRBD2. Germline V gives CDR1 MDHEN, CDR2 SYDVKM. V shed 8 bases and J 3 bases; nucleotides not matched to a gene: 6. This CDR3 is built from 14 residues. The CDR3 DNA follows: TGTGCCAGCCGCCCCGGGACTAGCGGCTACGAGCAGTACTTC. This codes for CASRPGTSGYEQYF. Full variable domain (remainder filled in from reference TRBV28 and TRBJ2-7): DVKVTQSSRYLVKRTGEKVFLECVQDMDHENMFWYRQDPGLGLRLIYFSYDVKMKEKGDIPEGYSVSREKKERFSLILESASTNQTSMYLCASRPGTSGYEQYFGPGTRLTVT.

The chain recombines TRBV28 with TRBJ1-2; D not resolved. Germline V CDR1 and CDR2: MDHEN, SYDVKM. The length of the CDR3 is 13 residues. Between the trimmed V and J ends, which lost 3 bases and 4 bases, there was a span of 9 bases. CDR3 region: CASSFDPRYGYTF. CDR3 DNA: TGTGCCAGCAGTTTTGACCCCCGCTATGGCTACACCTTC.

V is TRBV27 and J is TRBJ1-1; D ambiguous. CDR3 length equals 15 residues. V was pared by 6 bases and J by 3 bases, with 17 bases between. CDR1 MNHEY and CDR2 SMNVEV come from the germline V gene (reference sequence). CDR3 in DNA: TGTGCCAGCAGCCCTGTAAGCATGGCGGACACTGAAGCTTTCTTT. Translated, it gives CASSPVSMADTEAFF.

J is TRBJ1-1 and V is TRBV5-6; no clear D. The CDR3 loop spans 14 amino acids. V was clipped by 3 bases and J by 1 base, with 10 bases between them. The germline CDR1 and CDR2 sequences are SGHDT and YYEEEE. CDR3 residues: CASSSPGRNTEAFF. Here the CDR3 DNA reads TGTGCCAGCAGCTCCCCAGGACGGAACACTGAAGCTTTCTTT.

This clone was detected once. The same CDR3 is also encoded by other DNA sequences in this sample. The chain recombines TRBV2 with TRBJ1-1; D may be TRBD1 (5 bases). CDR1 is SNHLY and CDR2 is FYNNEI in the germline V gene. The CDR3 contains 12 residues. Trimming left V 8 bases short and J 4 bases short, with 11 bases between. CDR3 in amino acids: CASGGGGTEAFF. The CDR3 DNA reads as TGTGCCAGCGGAGGCGGGGGCACTGAAGCTTTCTTT.

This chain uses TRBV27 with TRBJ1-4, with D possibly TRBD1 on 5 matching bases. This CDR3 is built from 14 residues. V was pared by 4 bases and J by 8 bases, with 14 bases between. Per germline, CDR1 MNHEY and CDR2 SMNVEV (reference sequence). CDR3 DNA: TGTGCCAGCAGTTCGACTACGGGGCGCGAAAAACTGTTTTTT. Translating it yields CASSSTTGREKLFF.

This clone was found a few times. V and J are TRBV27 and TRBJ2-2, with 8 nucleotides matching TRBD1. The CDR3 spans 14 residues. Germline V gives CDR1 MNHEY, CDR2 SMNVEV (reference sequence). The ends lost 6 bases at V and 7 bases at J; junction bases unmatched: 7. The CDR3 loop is CASRGGQVHGELFF. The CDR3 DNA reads TGTGCCAGCAGGGGGGGACAGGTTCACGGGGAGCTGTTTTTT.

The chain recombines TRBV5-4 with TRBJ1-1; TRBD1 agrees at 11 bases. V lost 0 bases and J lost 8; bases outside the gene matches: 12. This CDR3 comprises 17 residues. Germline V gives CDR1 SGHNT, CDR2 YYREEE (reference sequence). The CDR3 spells CASSLDIRADRGLEAFF. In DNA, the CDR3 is TGTGCCAGCAGCTTGGACATACGGGCGGACAGGGGGCTCGAAGCTTTCTTT.

The CDR3: CASSYLGQENNYGYTF. CDR3 in DNA: TGTGCCAGCAGCTACTTGGGACAGGAAAATAACTATGGCTACACCTTC. The chain uses TRBV7-8 and TRBJ1-2; the match to TRBD1 covers 8 bases. The CDR3 covers 16 residues. The V gene's germline CDR1 is SGHVS and CDR2 FQNEAQ. V lost 4 bases to trimming and J lost 1 base; unmatched junction nucleotides: 8.

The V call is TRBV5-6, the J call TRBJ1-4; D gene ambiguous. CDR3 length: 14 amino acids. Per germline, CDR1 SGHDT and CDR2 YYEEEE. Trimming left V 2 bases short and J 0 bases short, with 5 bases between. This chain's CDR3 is CASSFRATNEKLFF. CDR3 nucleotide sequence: TGTGCCAGCAGCTTCCGGGCAACTAATGAAAAACTGTTTTTT.

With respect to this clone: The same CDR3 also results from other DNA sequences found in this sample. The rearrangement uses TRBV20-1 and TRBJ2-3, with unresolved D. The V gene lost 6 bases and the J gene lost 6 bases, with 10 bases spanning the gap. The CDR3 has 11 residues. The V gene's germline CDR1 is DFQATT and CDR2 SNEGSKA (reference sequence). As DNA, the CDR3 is TGCAGTGCCCCATGGGCCGATACGCAGTATTTT. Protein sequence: CSAPWADTQYF.

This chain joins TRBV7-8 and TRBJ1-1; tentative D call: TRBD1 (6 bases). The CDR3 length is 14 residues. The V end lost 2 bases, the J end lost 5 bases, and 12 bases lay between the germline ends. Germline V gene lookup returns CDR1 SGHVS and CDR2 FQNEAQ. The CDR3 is CASSLSTGSTEAFF. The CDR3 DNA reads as TGTGCCAGCAGCTTATCAACAGGGAGTACTGAAGCTTTCTTT.

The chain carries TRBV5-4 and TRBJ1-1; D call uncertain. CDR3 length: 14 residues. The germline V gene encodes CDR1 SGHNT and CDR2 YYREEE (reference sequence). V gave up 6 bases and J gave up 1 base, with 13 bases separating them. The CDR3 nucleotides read TGTGCCAGCAACCCGACGGGTGGGAACACTGAAGCTTTCTTT. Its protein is CASNPTGGNTEAFF.